This T cell receptor (beta chain) is drawn from a study of beta chain features in type 1 diabetes. This clone was counted between two and nine times. What it binds is unknown. Reverse transcribing all isolated RNA meant expressed TCRB transcripts were sequenced. Data came from immunoSEQ multiplex PCR; TCRdb stores just in-frame clones and leaves some out. The top ten clones hold 0.44% of a sample with 300,000 to 350,000 clones, roughly 8% of them seen once. Whole-study results and caveats: Reads derived from cDNA could over-represent cells showing high TCR expression. Type 1 diabetes patients had moderately but significantly shorter TCRB CDR3s in all four CD4+ subsets. Although PCR might favor shorter templates, it would do so equally in patients and controls.

Sorting with CD45RO/CCR7/CD25/CD127/CD95/CD27 yielded naive, central memory, regulatory and stem-like memory CD4+ cells. The CDR3 loop spans 13 amino acids. Germline trimming cut 5 bases from V and 4 bases from J; bases unmatched to any gene: 2. The V gene's germline CDR1 is MDHEN and CDR2 SYDVKM. The genes are TRBV28 and TRBJ2-5; 9 positions agree with TRBD2. The sequence came from a woman aged 18-30 years in good health. The sequencing input was central memory CD4+ T cells from blood. CDR3 sequence (DNA): TGTGCCAGCAGTAGTAGCGGGAGAGAGACCCAGTACTTC. Protein product: CASSSSGRETQYF.